This T cell receptor (beta chain) derives from a study of OX40 agonist ivuxolimab in advanced cancers. Context from the whole study: The costimulatory receptor OX40 (CD134) was targeted by ivuxolimab, a fully human IgG2 agonistic monoclonal antibody. The monotherapy dose-escalation portion (N ≈ 56 patients) of the phase I ivuxolimab trial is reported in the paper. The dose-escalation cohort was 82.7% male with a mean age of about 60 years, ranging from roughly 20 to 80. Intravenous ivuxolimab was administered to patients every 2 weeks at six dose levels: 0.01, 0.1, 0.3, 1.5, 3 and 10 mg/kg. Of the 50 to 55 dose-escalation patients, hepatocellular carcinoma was present in 19, melanoma in around 15, renal cell carcinoma in 9 and head and neck cancer in 9. Patients were allowed to have had prior anti-PD-1, anti-PD-L1 or anti-CTLA-4 therapy, and 30% to 40% of the dose-escalation patients had previously received checkpoint inhibitors. The point of sequencing TCRbeta in the periphery was to test whether ivuxolimab changed TCR sequence diversity and drove clonal T-cell expansion. Partial responses occurred in three dose-escalation patients, of whom one had hepatocellular carcinoma and two had cutaneous melanoma. The study at large found these results: In the 0.1-3.0 mg/kg groups, partial responders were among the patients with the lowest normalized peripheral clonal expansion, particularly in CD8+ T cells. After ivuxolimab, expanded clones were on average more numerous among CD8+ T cells than among CD4+ T cells. Low levels of normalized T-cell clonal expansion were also shown by some nonresponding patients. At doses of 0.1 to 3.0 mg/kg, clonal expansion of both CD4+ and CD8+ blood T cells was observed from baseline to week 6. Which antigens the clonally expanded peripheral T cells were specific for was not determined.

For sequencing of the TCRbeta CDR3 region, genomic DNA was extracted from the sorted cells. TCRbeta CDR3 regions were sequenced using the immunoSEQ Assay. TCRdb carries this immuneACCESS record with in-frame sequences only. Its versions omit some clonotypes, under half of them owing to an unresolved V gene in the studies checked, with the rest unexplained. This sample lists some 94,000 clones; around 90% were detected once. The ten top clones hold approximately 0.78% of the sample. With regard to this clone: Its antigen has not been determined. No base quality values were provided; no much bigger clone lies one nucleotide off.

Patients with autoimmune disease history or receiving systemic immunosuppression were excluded from the trial. Peripheral blood for TCR sequencing was drawn from every dose cohort at baseline, at cycle 4 day 1 and at cycle 7 day 1. Samples were obtained from an open-label, multicenter, first-in-human phase I dose-escalation trial of ivuxolimab. Adults with locally advanced or metastatic head and neck squamous cell, hepatocellular, melanoma or renal cell carcinoma were enrolled in the trial. CD4+ and CD8+ T cells were sorted separately from peripheral blood before TCR sequencing. The specimen was CD4+ or CD8+ T cells sorted from blood, collected in a trial of the OX40 agonist ivuxolimab. The TCR originated in an adult with an advanced solid tumor such as melanoma, head and neck, liver or kidney cancer.

Read as DNA, the sequence is TGTGCCAGCAGTTACGCCGGACAGACCATGAACACTGAAGCTTTCTTT. Its product reads: CASSYAGQTMNTEAFF. The chain joins TRBV6-5 to TRBJ1-1; the D gene is perhaps TRBD1, from 6 matching bases. There are 16 amino acids in the CDR3, from cysteine to phenylalanine inclusive. The only DNA kept is the CDR3, 48 bases in frame from the first base. V is pared back by 2 bases and J by 0 bases, with 13 bases lying between the germline termini. For CDR1 and CDR2, the germline V gene lists MNHEY and SVGAGI.